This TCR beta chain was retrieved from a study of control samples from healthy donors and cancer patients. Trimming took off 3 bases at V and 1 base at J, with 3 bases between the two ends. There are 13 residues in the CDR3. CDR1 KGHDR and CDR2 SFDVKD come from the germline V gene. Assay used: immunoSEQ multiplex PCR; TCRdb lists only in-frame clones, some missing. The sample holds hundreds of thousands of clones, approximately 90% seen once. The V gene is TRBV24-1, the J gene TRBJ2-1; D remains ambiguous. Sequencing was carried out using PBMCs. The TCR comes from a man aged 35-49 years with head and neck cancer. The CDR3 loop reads CATSDPSYNEQFF. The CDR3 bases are TGTGCCACCAGTGATCCGTCCTACAATGAGCAGTTCTTC.